A selection of T cell receptor beta chains follows, all from one sample in a study of blood T cell repertoires in COVID-19. Measured with immunoSEQ multiplex PCR; TCRdb has only the in-frame clones, and not every one. The repertoire includes roughly 120,000 clones, 90% of them detected once, and approximately 1% sits in the top ten. Material for sequencing was peripheral blood. The receptors shown here come from a human donor in a cohort sampled during active COVID-19. The CDR3 runs from the conserved cysteine through the conserved F or W. The D gene is left open where the match is weak. Some rows mark clone size as missing; the rest say once, few, many or name a class of expanded clone.

D,J,size,V,length,CDR3,DNA
.,TRBJ1-1,.,TRBV6-5,13,CASTPSTLSEAFF,TGTGCCAGCACCCCTTCCACGTTGAGTGAAGCTTTCTTT
.,TRBJ2-7,.,TRBV6-5,15,CASSPPTGLPYEQYF,TGTGCCAGCAGTCCGCCAACAGGGCTCCCCTACGAGCAGTACTTC
.,TRBJ1-1,.,TRBV2,14,CAGSEGRLLVEAFF,TGTGCCGGATCGGAGGGCCGACTTCTGGTGGAAGCTTTCTTT
TRBD1,TRBJ2-3,.,TRBV11-3,17,CASSPPRRGGARDTQYF,TGTGCCAGCAGCCCGCCCCGGAGAGGGGGCGCTCGGGATACGCAGTATTTT
.,TRBJ2-7,.,TRBV7-9,14,CASSLVQGNEEQYF,TGTGCCAGCAGCTTAGTTCAGGGGAATGAGGAGCAGTACTTC
.,TRBJ2-1,.,TRBV12-3/TRBV12-4,13,CASSPRMRSEQFF,TGTGCCAGCAGCCCTAGAATGAGGTCTGAGCAGTTCTTC
.,TRBJ2-3,.,TRBV28,15,CASSGLRSPTDTQYF,TGTGCCAGCAGTGGACTGAGGTCCCCCACAGATACGCAGTATTTT
.,TRBJ1-3,.,TRBV7-2,13,CASSLKPGNTIYF,TGTGCCAGCAGCTTAAAGCCGGGAAACACCATATATTTT
.,TRBJ1-6,.,TRBV6-2/TRBV6-3,13,CASSYDRLSPLHF,TGTGCCAGCAGTTACGACAGGCTATCACCCCTCCACTTT
.,TRBJ1-3,.,TRBV10-3,14,CAISEVSSGNTIYF,TGTGCCATCAGTGAGGTCAGCTCTGGAAACACCATATATTTT
TRBD1,TRBJ1-1,.,TRBV5-5,14,CASSRGQGNTEAFF,TGTGCCAGCAGCCGGGGACAGGGGAACACTGAAGCTTTCTTT
.,TRBJ2-7,.,TRBV5-1,13,CASSLGESYEQYF,TGCGCCAGCAGCTTAGGGGAATCCTACGAGCAGTACTTC
TRBD1,TRBJ2-7,.,TRBV5-4,15,CASSSSRDRAYEQYF,TGTGCCAGCAGCTCTAGCCGGGACAGGGCCTACGAGCAGTACTTC
.,TRBJ1-5,.,TRBV5-1,16,CASNGRVGATNQPQHF,TGCGCCAGCAATGGGAGGGTGGGGGCCACCAATCAGCCCCAGCATTTT
TRBD1,TRBJ1-2,.,TRBV4-2,17,CASGIGQGRPQPYGYTF,TGTGCCAGCGGAATAGGACAGGGTAGGCCACAACCCTATGGCTACACCTTC
.,TRBJ1-1,once,TRBV19,14,CASRPAGVGTEAFF,TGTGCCAGTAGACCCGCCGGGGTTGGCACTGAAGCTTTCTTT
.,TRBJ2-7,.,TRBV27,16,CASSLRPGLASYEQYF,TGTGCCAGCAGTTTACGCCCCGGACTGGCCTCCTACGAGCAGTACTTC
.,TRBJ2-7,.,TRBV4-2,15,CASSQGVGQTYEQYF,TGTGCCAGCAGCCAAGGGGTCGGACAAACCTACGAGCAGTACTTC
TRBD2,TRBJ2-1,.,TRBV7-2,17,CASSYQAASGGYNEQFF,TGTGCCAGCAGCTATCAGGCGGCTAGCGGAGGCTACAATGAGCAGTTCTTC
TRBD1,TRBJ1-5,.,TRBV19,15,CATSTWGQGNQPQHF,TGTGCCACATCAACGTGGGGACAGGGGAATCAGCCCCAGCATTTT
TRBD2,TRBJ2-1,.,TRBV2,18,CASSEVRLGLAGGNEQFF,TGTGCCAGCAGTGAAGTTCGCCTAGGACTAGCGGGGGGAAATGAGCAGTTCTTC
TRBD1,TRBJ1-6,.,TRBV3-1/TRBV3-2,18,CASSQPAPGQGYNSPLHF,TGTGCCAGCAGCCAACCGGCCCCCGGACAGGGGTATAATTCACCCCTCCACTTT
TRBD1,TRBJ1-4,.,TRBV5-1,17,CASSPWTGGVSDEKLFF,TGCGCCAGCAGCCCCTGGACAGGGGGCGTCTCTGATGAAAAACTGTTTTTT
.,TRBJ2-7,.,TRBV5-5,14,CASSPQQGLREQYF,TGTGCCAGCAGCCCACAACAGGGTTTGCGCGAGCAGTACTTC
.,TRBJ2-7,once,TRBV18,13,CASSPQRLYEQYF,TGTGCCAGCTCACCCCAGCGGTTATACGAGCAGTACTTC
TRBD2,TRBJ2-5,.,TRBV4-1,14,CASSRTSAQETQYF,TGCGCCAGCAGCCGAACTAGCGCTCAAGAGACCCAGTACTTC
TRBD1,TRBJ2-7,.,TRBV5-1,15,CASSLRQGPPYEQYF,TGCGCCAGCAGCTTAAGACAGGGGCCGCCCTACGAGCAGTACTTC
TRBD1,TRBJ1-1,.,TRBV10-3,12,CAIGATGVEAFF,TGTGCCATCGGAGCGACAGGGGTTGAAGCTTTCTTT
.,TRBJ1-5,.,TRBV28,14,CASSRGNRAQPQHF,TGTGCCAGCAGTCGCGGAAACAGGGCCCAGCCCCAGCATTTT
.,TRBJ1-1,.,TRBV28,11,CASSSDTEAFF,TGTGCCAGCAGTTCTGACACTGAAGCTTTCTTT
TRBD1,TRBJ2-5,.,TRBV6-4,17,CASSPRQGQEFQETQYF,TGTGCCAGCAGTCCCAGACAGGGTCAGGAGTTCCAAGAGACCCAGTACTTC
TRBD1,TRBJ1-1,.,TRBV11-3,16,CASSPRDRGRNTEAFF,TGTGCCAGCAGCCCCCGGGACAGGGGGAGAAACACTGAAGCTTTCTTT
.,TRBJ1-3,.,TRBV13,15,CASSLGRGGLATIYF,TGTGCCAGCAGCTTAGGCCGTGGAGGGTTGGCCACCATATATTTT
TRBD1,TRBJ2-7,.,TRBV12-5,15,CARTYTGTGGGEQYF,TGTGCTAGAACTTATACCGGGACAGGGGGCGGCGAGCAGTACTTC
.,TRBJ1-3,.,TRBV28,13,CASSLGGGNTIYF,TGTGCCAGCAGTTTGGGAGGCGGAAACACCATATATTTT